The TCR beta chain under discussion was sequenced for a study of shared clonotypes between healthy human individuals. At the level of the study: CD4 naive and CD4 memory each took three plates per donor, while CD8 naive took two and CD8 memory one.

Naive CD8 cells lacked CD45RO and underwent positive selection for CCR7, leaving out terminally differentiated effector memory CD45RA+ cells. Assay used: immunoSEQ multiplex PCR; TCRdb lists only in-frame clones, some missing. This table holds 1.5 million to 2.5 million clones, over 85% found once. From germline, CDR1 is SQVTM and CDR2 ANQGSEA. Trimming stripped 3 bases from V and 1 base from J, with 9 bases between. The CDR3 loop spans 13 amino acids. The chain combines TRBV29-1 with TRBJ2-5; D remains unclear. The specimen was naive CD8+ T cells sorted from blood. The TCR originated in a man aged 18 to 35 in good health. CDR3 sequence: CSVDMGSQETQYF. Here the CDR3 DNA reads TGCAGCGTTGATATGGGTTCCCAAGAGACCCAGTACTTC.